These 25 T cell receptor beta chains share one sample of origin, sequenced in a study of blood T cell repertoires in COVID-19. The repertoire was sequenced with immunoSEQ multiplex PCR; TCRdb's copy has only in-frame clones and lacks some. The repertoire includes a few hundred thousand clones, 85% to 90% of them detected once, and approximately 7% sits in the top ten. The sequencing sample was made of peripheral blood. The source is a woman between 65 and 79 years old with active or convalescent COVID-19.

The chain is built from TRBV29-1 and TRBJ2-7; no reliable D call. Germline V lookup: CDR1 SQVTM, CDR2 ANQGSEA. V was shortened by 5 bases and J by 3 bases, with 11 bases between the two germline ends. This CDR3 is 12 amino acids long. This CDR3 is CSVRGSYYEQYF. The CDR3 nucleotides are TGCAGCGTTCGAGGCAGCTACTACGAGCAGTACTTC.

This chain joins TRBV4-3 and TRBJ1-2; D remains unclear. Per germline, CDR1 LGHNA and CDR2 YSLEER. The V and J ends lost 0 bases and 3 bases respectively, with 17 bases between them. CDR3 length: 17 amino acids. The CDR3 DNA is TGCGCCAGCAGCCAAGATGGGGAGGGTATTTCCTACTATGGCTACACCTTC. This translates into CASSQDGEGISYYGYTF.

This chain uses TRBV24-1 with TRBJ1-2; the D is unclear. The CDR3 covers 15 residues. Trimming cost V 3 bases and J 4 bases, with 14 bases left between them. From germline, CDR1 is KGHDR and CDR2 SFDVKD. CDR3 protein: CATSDAHGGLYGYTF. CDR3 DNA sequence: TGTGCCACCAGTGATGCCCACGGAGGGCTCTATGGCTACACCTTC.

The rearrangement joins TRBV7-9 to TRBJ2-7; D remains unclear. Germline CDR1 is SEHNR and CDR2 is FQNEAQ (reference sequence). CDR3 size: 13 residues. Trimming took 5 bases from V and 3 from J, leaving 11 bases between them. CDR3 sequence: CASSEQVVYEQYF. DNA of the CDR3: TGTGCCAGCAGCGAGCAGGTGGTCTACGAGCAGTACTTC.

The chain combines TRBV19 with TRBJ1-3; no clear D. Germline values: CDR1 LNHDA, CDR2 SQIVND (reference sequence). V dropped 1 base and J dropped 0 bases, with 7 bases sitting between them. The CDR3 contains 15 residues. CDR3 nucleotide sequence: TGTGCCAGTAGTATAGGAGAGAGCTCTGGAAACACCATATATTTT. Translated: CASSIGESSGNTIYF. Variable domain in full (rest from reference TRBV19 and TRBJ1-3): DGGITQSPKYLFRKEGQNVTLSCEQNLNHDAMYWYRQDPGQGLRLIYYSQIVNDFQKGDIAEGYSVSREKKESFPLTVTSAQKNPTAFYLCASSIGESSGNTIYFGEGSWLTVV.

The rearrangement links TRBV12-3 or TRBV12-4 to TRBJ1-2; 9 bases match TRBD1. The CDR3 contains 13 residues. The ends lost 6 bases at V and 6 bases at J; junction bases unmatched: 5. The CDR3 nucleotides read TGTGCCAGCAGACAACAGGGGGCTGATGGCTACACCTTC. Translation: CASRQQGADGYTF.

The genes are TRBV28 and TRBJ2-5; D not resolved. Germline V gives CDR1 MDHEN, CDR2 SYDVKM. CDR3 length equals 12 residues. Trimming took off 7 bases at V and 1 base at J, with 7 bases between the two ends. The CDR3: CASTSFQETQYF. In DNA, the CDR3 is TGTGCCAGCACGAGTTTCCAAGAGACCCAGTACTTC.

The rearrangement joins TRBV3-1 (or the pseudogene TRBV3-2) to TRBJ2-7; D gene unclear. CDR1 and CDR2 (germline): LGHDT, YNNKEL (reference sequence). The CDR3 consists of 14 residues. Trimming pared 4 bases from V and 4 bases from J, leaving 14 bases between. The DNA for the CDR3 is TGTGCCAGCAGCCCCCTCCCCCGGGTTTACGAGCAGTACTTC. Its translation: CASSPLPRVYEQYF.

The CDR3 bases are TGTGCCAGCAGTTGGAGCTTCTACGAGCAGTACTTC. This encodes CASSWSFYEQYF. This chain uses TRBV6-2 or TRBV6-3 with TRBJ2-7; D gene ambiguous. V was cut by 4 bases and J by 3 bases, with 7 bases left in between. The CDR3 sequence is 12 residues long. Germline CDR1 is MNHEY and CDR2 is SVGEGT.

The rearrangement links TRBV6-2 or TRBV6-3 to TRBJ2-3; no reliable D call. Germline CDR1 and CDR2: MNHEY and SVGEGT. The CDR3 is made up of 17 amino acids. Trimming stripped 2 bases from V and 1 base from J, with 16 bases between. CDR3 DNA: TGTGCCAGCAGTTACCCCGATTTAGGTCGGGGCACAGATACGCAGTATTTT. As protein: CASSYPDLGRGTDTQYF.

The chain employs TRBV3-1 (or the pseudogene TRBV3-2) and TRBJ1-5; D is perhaps TRBD1 (6 bases). CDR1 LGHDT and CDR2 YNNKEL come from the germline V gene (reference sequence). The germline V and J ends were trimmed by 6 bases and 5 bases, with 11 bases remaining between them. The CDR3 is made up of 13 amino acids. The CDR3 reads CASSADRHQPQHF. The CDR3 region has the DNA TGTGCCAGCAGTGCCGACAGGCATCAGCCCCAGCATTTT.

This chain joins TRBV2 and TRBJ2-3; D possibly corresponds to TRBD2 (6 bases). Trimming took off 4 bases at V and 10 bases at J, with 12 bases between the two ends. From germline, CDR1 is SNHLY and CDR2 FYNNEI. The length of the CDR3 is 12 residues. The CDR3 region is CASSGDSGAQYF. The CDR3 coding sequence is TGTGCCAGCAGTGGGGACTCCGGGGCGCAGTATTTT.

This clone is a singleton in its sample. The gene calls are TRBV6-5 and TRBJ1-1, with no clear D. The CDR3 spans 13 residues. V was clipped by 6 bases and J by 1 base, with 9 bases between them. Germline loops: CDR1 MNHEY, CDR2 SVGAGI. The CDR3 nucleotides are TGTGCCAGCAGGCAGTTTGGGAACACTGAAGCTTTCTTT. As protein: CASRQFGNTEAFF.

The rearrangement joins TRBV7-9 to TRBJ2-6, with D perhaps TRBD1 (6 bases). The CDR3 has 18 amino acids. CDR1 is SEHNR, CDR2 FQNEAQ, per germline (reference sequence). Trimming took 1 base from V and 0 from J, leaving 13 bases between them. The CDR3 bases are TGTGCCAGCAGCTTAGGGACAAGGGGGAGCTCTGGGGCCAACGTCCTGACTTTC. Translating it yields CASSLGTRGSSGANVLTF. The full variable domain, completed using reference TRBV7-9 and TRBJ2-6, is DTGVSQNPRHKITKRGQNVTFRCDPISEHNRLYWYRQTLGQGPEFLTYFQNEAQLEKSRLLSDRFSAERPKGSFSTLEIQRTEQGDSAMYLCASSLGTRGSSGANVLTFGAGSRLTVL.

The chain links TRBV10-3 to TRBJ1-1; TRBD1 might be the D (6 bases). The CDR3 has 16 residues. V lost 3 bases and J lost 0, with 14 bases in between. The V gene's germline CDR1 is ENHRY and CDR2 SYGVKD. CDR3 loop: CAISEARGQLNTEAFF. The CDR3 DNA reads as TGTGCCATCAGTGAAGCACGCGGACAGTTGAACACTGAAGCTTTCTTT.

This chain connects TRBV10-3 to TRBJ2-1; 10 bases map to TRBD1. V shed 7 bases and J 4 bases; nucleotides not matched to a gene: 16. CDR1 and CDR2 (germline): ENHRY, SYGVKD. CDR3 length equals 18 residues. The CDR3 is CAITPTGDRGGGYNEQFF. CDR3 DNA sequence: TGTGCCATCACCCCGACAGGGGACAGGGGAGGGGGGTACAATGAGCAGTTCTTC.

J is TRBJ1-5 and V is TRBV20-1, with D tentatively TRBD1 (5 bases). Germline values: CDR1 DFQATT, CDR2 SNEGSKA (reference sequence). V was cut by 3 bases and J by 5 bases, with 17 bases left in between. The CDR3 has 15 amino acids. CDR3 nucleotide sequence: TGCAGTGCTAGTGCCCTGGGGGGGTCGGATCAGCCCCAGCATTTT. Translated: CSASALGGSDQPQHF.

This clone came up once. The gene calls are TRBV7-9 and TRBJ1-3; the D is unclear. V was shortened by 5 bases and J by 0 bases, with 14 bases between the two germline ends. This CDR3 is 16 amino acids long. Germline V gene data show CDR1 as SEHNR and CDR2 as FQNEAQ (reference sequence). The CDR3 loop is CASSPGPSFSGNTIYF. CDR3 in DNA: TGTGCCAGCAGCCCTGGTCCGAGCTTCTCTGGAAACACCATATATTTT.

This clone was picked up a small number of times. This rearrangement joins TRBV6-2 or TRBV6-3 to TRBJ2-3; D is uncertain. Germline V lookup: CDR1 MNHEY, CDR2 SVGEGT. CDR3 size: 14 residues. V gave up 5 bases and J gave up 0 bases, with 9 bases separating them. The CDR3 sequence: CASSLQTSTDTQYF. Here the CDR3 DNA reads TGTGCCAGCAGTCTGCAGACAAGCACAGATACGCAGTATTTT.

V and J are TRBV6-6 and TRBJ2-7; D unresolved. The germline gives CDR1 MNHNY, CDR2 SVGAGI (reference sequence). The CDR3 extends over 12 amino acids. V lost 2 bases and J lost 4, with 6 bases in between. The CDR3 protein is CASSYRLYEQYF. CDR3 bases: TGTGCCAGCAGTTACCGCCTATACGAGCAGTACTTC.

This CDR3 is CSASFGRETQYF. As DNA, the CDR3 is TGCAGTGCTAGTTTCGGTCGGGAGACCCAGTACTTC. The genes are TRBV20-1 and TRBJ2-5; D gene uncertain. The germline V gene encodes CDR1 DFQATT and CDR2 SNEGSKA (reference sequence). Deletions cut 3 bases from V and 5 bases from J, with 10 bases between. The CDR3 extends over 12 amino acids.

This sequence joins TRBV19 and TRBJ1-2, with a possible D match to TRBD1 (5 bases). V was trimmed by 3 bases and J by 10 bases, leaving 18 bases between them. Germline V gene lookup returns CDR1 LNHDA and CDR2 SQIVND (reference sequence). The length of the CDR3 is 14 residues. The CDR3 DNA reads as TGTGCCAGTAGTATCCACGGGGGTCAGGAGGACTACACCTTC. Translation: CASSIHGGQEDYTF.

This clone was picked up a small number of times. This rearrangement joins TRBV24-1 to TRBJ1-1; maybe TRBD1 (5 bases). From germline, CDR1 is KGHDR and CDR2 SFDVKD. This CDR3 contains 15 residues. Trimming took off 8 bases at V and 0 bases at J, with 15 bases between the two ends. CDR3 protein: CATTAGEVMNTEAFF. CDR3 bases: TGTGCCACCACCGCGGGGGAAGTCATGAACACTGAAGCTTTCTTT.

This clone showed up just a few times. DNA for the CDR3: TGTGCCATCAGTCGGATAGGGACAGCTTATGGCTACACCTTC. Its translation: CAISRIGTAYGYTF. The V gene is TRBV10-3, the J gene TRBJ1-2, with 7 bases fitting TRBD1. Looked up from germline, CDR1 is ENHRY and CDR2 is SYGVKD. The trim removed 5 bases at V and 5 bases at J, leaving 8 bases unmatched. This CDR3 comprises 14 residues.

This sequence joins TRBV9 and TRBJ2-3; possible D gene TRBD1, 5 bases. Germline CDR1 and CDR2: SGDLS and YYNGEE. Trimming took off 3 bases at V and 0 bases at J, with 11 bases between the two ends. The CDR3 is 15 amino acids. CDR3 residues: CASSETTGSTDTQYF. The DNA for the CDR3 is TGTGCCAGCAGCGAAACAACAGGTAGCACAGATACGCAGTATTTT.